This TCR beta chain was identified in a study of blood T cell repertoires in COVID-19. Per the study methods: Estimation of nucleated cell counts was performed using reference gene primer amplification. Profiling relied on immunoSEQ multiplex PCR, and the TCRdb table lists in-frame clones only, not all of them. For V, J and clone size, that table is used; D and trimming come from the DNA. The repertoire holds just under 90,000 clones, with 88% as singletons. The V end was cut by 1 base, the J end by 4 bases, with 11 bases between. The CDR3 totals 14 residues. The germline gives CDR1 SGHDT, CDR2 YYEEEE.

This TCR was recovered from a woman older than 75 with acute or convalescent COVID-19. V and J are TRBV5-6 and TRBJ1-1, with D hard to call. Material: peripheral blood. In DNA, the CDR3 is TGTGCCAGCAGCTTGTTAGAGGGCCGCACTGAAGCTTTCTTT. This translates into CASSLLEGRTEAFF. The full variable domain, its missing parts supplied by reference TRBV5-6 and TRBJ1-1, is DAGVTQSPTHLIKTRGQQVTLRCSPKSGHDTVSWYQQALGQGPQFIFQYYEEEERQRGNFPDRFSGHQFPNYSSELNVNALLLGDSALYLCASSLLEGRTEAFFGQGTRLTVV.